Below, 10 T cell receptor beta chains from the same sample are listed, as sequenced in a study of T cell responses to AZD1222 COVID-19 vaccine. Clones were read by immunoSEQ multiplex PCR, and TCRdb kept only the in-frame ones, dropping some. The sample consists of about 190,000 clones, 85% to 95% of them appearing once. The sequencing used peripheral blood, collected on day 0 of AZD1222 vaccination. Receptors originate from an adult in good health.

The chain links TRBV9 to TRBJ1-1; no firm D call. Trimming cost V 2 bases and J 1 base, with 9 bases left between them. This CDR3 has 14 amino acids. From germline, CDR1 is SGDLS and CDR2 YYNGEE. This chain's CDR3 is CASSVSSGNTEAFF. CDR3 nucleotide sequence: TGTGCCAGCAGCGTCTCCTCGGGGAACACTGAAGCTTTCTTT.

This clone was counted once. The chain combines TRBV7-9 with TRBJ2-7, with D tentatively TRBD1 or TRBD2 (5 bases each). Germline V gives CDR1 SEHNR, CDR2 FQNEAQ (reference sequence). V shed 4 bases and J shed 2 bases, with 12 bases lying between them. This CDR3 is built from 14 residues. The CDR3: CASSSPGRTYEQYF. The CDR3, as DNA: TGTGCCAGCAGCTCCCCGGGACGGACCTACGAGCAGTACTTC.

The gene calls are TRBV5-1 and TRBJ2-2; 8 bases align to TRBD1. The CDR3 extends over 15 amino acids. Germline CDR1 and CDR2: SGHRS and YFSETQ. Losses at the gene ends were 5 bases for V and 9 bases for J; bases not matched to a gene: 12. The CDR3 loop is CASSLGQGSPRELFF. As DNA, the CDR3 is TGCGCCAGCAGTTTAGGACAGGGATCTCCACGGGAGCTGTTTTTT.

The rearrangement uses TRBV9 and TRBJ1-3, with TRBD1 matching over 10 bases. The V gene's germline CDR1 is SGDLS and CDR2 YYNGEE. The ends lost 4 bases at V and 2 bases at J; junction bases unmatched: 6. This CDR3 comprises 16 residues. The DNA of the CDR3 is TGTGCCAGCAGCATCTCCGGACAGGGGGCTGGAAACACCATATATTTT. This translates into CASSISGQGAGNTIYF.

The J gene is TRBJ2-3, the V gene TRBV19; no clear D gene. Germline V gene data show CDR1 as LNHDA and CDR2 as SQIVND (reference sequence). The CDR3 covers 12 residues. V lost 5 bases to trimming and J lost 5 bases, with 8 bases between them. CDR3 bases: TGTGCCAGTAGTGCCTCTTTAGATACGCAGTATTTT. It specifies CASSASLDTQYF.

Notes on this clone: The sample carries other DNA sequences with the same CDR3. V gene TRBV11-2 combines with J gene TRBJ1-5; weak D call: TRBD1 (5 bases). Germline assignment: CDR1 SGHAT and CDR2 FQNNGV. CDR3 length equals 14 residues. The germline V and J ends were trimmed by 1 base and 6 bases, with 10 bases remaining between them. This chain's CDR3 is CASSLGGVGQPQHF. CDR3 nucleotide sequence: TGTGCCAGCAGCTTAGGGGGGGTTGGTCAGCCCCAGCATTTT.

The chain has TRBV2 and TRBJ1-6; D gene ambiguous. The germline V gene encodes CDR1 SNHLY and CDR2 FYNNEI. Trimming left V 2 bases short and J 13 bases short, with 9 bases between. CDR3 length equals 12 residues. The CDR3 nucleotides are TGTGCCAGCAGTGAACTATCCCACCCCCTCCACTTT. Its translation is CASSELSHPLHF.

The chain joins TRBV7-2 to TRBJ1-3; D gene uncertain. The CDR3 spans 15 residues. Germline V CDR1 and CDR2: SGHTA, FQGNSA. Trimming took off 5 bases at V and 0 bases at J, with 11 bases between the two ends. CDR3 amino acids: CASSPDGSSGNTIYF. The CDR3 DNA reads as TGTGCCAGCAGCCCCGATGGGAGCTCTGGAAACACCATATATTTT.

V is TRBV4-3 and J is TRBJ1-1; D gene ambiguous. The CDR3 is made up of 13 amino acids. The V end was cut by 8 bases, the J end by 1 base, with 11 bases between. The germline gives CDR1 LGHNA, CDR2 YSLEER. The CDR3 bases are TGCGCCAGCGGTGAGGAGGGGAACACTGAAGCTTTCTTT. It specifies CASGEEGNTEAFF.

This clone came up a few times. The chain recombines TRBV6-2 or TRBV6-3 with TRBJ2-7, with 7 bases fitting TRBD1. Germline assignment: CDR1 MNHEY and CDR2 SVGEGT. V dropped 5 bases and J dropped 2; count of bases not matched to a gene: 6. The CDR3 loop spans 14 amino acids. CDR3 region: CASSPGQQPYEQYF. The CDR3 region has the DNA TGTGCCAGCAGTCCGGGACAGCAACCCTACGAGCAGTACTTC.